The following is a T cell receptor beta chain sequence with its context. Its cognate antigen is unknown. Trimming cost V 3 bases and J 1 base; bases outside gene matches: 2. The CDR3 runs to 17 residues. Germline V gene lookup returns CDR1 SGDLS and CDR2 YYNGEE. These data originate in a study of blood T cells in healthy people across ages. Study-wide results and caveats: PBMCs that were unsorted prevented a conclusive naive versus antigen-experienced comparison. Calculation of diversity from one million T cells yielded estimates considered to be underestimates.

Then a second PCR, running about 7 to 11 cycles, was carried out with a sample-barcoded 5' primer and a J-beta primer mix. TCRdb reprocessed the 5' RACE reads with MiXCR, giving one entry per CDR3 protein. The sample records about 2 million distinct CDR3 sequences, around 50% being singletons. Samples each had at least 5 micrograms of total RNA extracted. J is TRBJ2-3 and V is TRBV9, with 16 bases identical to TRBD2. Sequences were obtained from blood. This clonotype was obtained from a woman between 35 and 50 years old in good health. The CDR3 region is CASSGGLAGGGTDTQYF. CDR3 DNA sequence: TGTGCCAGCAGCGGGGGACTAGCGGGGGGGGGCACAGATACGCAGTATTTT.